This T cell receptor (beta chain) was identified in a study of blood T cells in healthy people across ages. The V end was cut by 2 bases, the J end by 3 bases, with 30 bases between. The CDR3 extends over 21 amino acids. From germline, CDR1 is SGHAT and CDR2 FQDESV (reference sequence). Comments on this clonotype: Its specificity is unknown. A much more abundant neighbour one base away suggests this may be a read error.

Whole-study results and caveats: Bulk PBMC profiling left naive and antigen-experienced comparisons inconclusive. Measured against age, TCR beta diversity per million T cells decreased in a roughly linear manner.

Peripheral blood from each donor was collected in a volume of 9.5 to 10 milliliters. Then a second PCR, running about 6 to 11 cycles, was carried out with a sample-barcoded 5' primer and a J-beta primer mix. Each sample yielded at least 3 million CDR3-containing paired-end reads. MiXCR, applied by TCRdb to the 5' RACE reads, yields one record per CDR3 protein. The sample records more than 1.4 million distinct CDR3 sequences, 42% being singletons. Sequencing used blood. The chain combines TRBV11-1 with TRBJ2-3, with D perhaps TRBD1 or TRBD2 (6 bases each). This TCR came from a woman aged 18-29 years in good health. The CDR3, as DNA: TGTGCCAGCAGCTTAAGGGGGTCGCTCGGGAGTTATTCACCGGTGACAGATACGCAGTATTTT. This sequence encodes CASSLRGSLGSYSPVTDTQYF.